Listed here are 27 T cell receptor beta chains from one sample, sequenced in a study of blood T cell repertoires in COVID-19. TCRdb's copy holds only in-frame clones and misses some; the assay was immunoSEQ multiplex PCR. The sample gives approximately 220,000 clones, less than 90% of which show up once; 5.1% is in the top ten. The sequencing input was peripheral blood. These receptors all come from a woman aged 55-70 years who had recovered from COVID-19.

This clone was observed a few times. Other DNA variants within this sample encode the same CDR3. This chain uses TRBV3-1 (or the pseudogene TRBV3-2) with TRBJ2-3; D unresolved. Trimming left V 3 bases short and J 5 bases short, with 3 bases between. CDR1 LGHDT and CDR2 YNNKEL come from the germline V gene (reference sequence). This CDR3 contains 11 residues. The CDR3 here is CASSHIDTQYF. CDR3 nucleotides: TGTGCCAGCAGCCATATAGATACGCAGTATTTT.

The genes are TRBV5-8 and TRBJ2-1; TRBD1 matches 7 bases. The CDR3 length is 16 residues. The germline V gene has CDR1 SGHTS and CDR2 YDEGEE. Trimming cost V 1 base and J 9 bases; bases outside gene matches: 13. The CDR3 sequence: CASSLKLGGEGIEQFF. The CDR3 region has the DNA TGTGCCAGCAGCTTGAAATTAGGGGGCGAGGGAATTGAGCAGTTCTTC. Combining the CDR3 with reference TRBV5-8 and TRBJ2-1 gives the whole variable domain EAGVTQSPTHLIKTRGQQATLRCSPISGHTSVYWYQQALGLGLQFLLWYDEGEERNRGNFPPRFSGRQFPNYSSELNVNALELEDSALYLCASSLKLGGEGIEQFFGPGTRLTVL.

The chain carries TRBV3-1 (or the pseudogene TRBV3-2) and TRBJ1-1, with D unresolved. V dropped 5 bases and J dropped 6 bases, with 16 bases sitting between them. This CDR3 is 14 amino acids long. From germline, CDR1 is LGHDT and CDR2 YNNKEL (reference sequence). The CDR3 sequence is CASSSHVGVSEAFF. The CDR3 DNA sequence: TGTGCCAGCAGCTCCCACGTCGGGGTATCTGAAGCTTTCTTT.

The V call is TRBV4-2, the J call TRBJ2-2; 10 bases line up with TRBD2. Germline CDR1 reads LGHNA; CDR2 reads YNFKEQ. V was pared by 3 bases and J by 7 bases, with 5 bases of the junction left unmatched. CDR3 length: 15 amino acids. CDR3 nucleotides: TGTGCCAGCAGCCACCCCGGGACTAGCGTCGGGGAGCTGTTTTTT. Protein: CASSHPGTSVGELFF.

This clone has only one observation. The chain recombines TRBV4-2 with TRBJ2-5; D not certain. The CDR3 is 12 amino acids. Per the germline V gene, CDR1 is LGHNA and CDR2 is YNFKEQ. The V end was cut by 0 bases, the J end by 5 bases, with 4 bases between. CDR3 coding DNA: TGTGCCAGCAGCCAAGATCGGGAGACCCAGTACTTC. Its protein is CASSQDRETQYF.

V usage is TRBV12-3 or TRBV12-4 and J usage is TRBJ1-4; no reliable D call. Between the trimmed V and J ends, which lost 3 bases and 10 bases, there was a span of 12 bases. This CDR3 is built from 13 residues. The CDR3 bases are TGTGCCAGCAGTTTCTCCCTAGGGAGAAAACTGTTTTTT. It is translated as CASSFSLGRKLFF.

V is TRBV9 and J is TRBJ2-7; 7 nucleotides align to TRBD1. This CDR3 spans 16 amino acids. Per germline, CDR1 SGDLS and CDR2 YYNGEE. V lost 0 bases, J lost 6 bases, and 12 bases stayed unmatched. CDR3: CASSVALRQGDGEQYF. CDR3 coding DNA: TGTGCCAGCAGCGTAGCTCTGAGACAGGGTGACGGCGAGCAGTACTTC.

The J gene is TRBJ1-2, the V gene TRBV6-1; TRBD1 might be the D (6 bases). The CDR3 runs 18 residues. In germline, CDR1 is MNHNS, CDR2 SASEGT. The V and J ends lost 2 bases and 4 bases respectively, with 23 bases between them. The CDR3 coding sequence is TGTGCCAGCAGTGAAAACCCCGGGGGGGACAACGCTTTCTATGGCTACACCTTC. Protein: CASSENPGGDNAFYGYTF.

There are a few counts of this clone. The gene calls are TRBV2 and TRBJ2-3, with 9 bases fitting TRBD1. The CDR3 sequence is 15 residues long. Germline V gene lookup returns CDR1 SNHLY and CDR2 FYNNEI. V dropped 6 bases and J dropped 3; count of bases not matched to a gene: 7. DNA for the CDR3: TGTGCCAGCAGGTTACAGGGGGCACTAACAGATACGCAGTATTTT. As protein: CASRLQGALTDTQYF. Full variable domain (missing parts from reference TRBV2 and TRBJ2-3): EPEVTQTPSHQVTQMGQEVILRCVPISNHLYFYWYRQILGQKVEFLVSFYNNEISEKSEIFDDQFSVERPDGSNFTLKIRSTKLEDSAMYFCASRLQGALTDTQYFGPGTRLTVL.

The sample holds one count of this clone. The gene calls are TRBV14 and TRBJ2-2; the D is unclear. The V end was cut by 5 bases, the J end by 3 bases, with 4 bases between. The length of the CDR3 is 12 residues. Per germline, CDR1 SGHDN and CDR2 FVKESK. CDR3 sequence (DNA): TGTGCCAGCAGCACAGACACCGGGGAGCTGTTTTTT. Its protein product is CASSTDTGELFF.

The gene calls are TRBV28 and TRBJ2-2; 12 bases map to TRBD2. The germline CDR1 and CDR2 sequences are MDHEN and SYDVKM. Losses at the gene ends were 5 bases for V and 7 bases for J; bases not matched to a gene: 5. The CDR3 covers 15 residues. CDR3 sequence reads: CASSHLAGGIGELFF. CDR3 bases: TGTGCCAGCAGTCATCTAGCGGGGGGGATCGGGGAGCTGTTTTTT.

The CDR3 region is CASSPAARTSGGADEQFF. CDR3 nucleotides: TGCGCCAGCAGCCCCGCAGCTAGGACGAGCGGGGGGGCGGATGAGCAGTTCTTC. This chain connects TRBV4-3 to TRBJ2-1; 10 nucleotides align to TRBD2. In germline, CDR1 is LGHNA, CDR2 YSLEER. The CDR3 extends over 18 amino acids. J gave up 8 bases and V 4 bases, and 17 bases lay outside the gene matches.

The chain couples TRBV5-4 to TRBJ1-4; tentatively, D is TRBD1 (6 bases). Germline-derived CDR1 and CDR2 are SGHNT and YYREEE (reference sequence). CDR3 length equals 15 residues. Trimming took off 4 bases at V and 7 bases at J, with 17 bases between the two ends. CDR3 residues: CASSPAGGQGEKLFF. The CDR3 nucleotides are TGTGCCAGCAGCCCGGCCGGGGGGCAAGGTGAAAAACTGTTTTTT.

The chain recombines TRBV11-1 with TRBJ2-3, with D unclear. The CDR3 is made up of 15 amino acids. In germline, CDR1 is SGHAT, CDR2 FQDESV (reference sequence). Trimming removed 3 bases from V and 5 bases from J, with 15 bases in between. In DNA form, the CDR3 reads TGTGCCAGCAGCTTCCGCCCCACATTGGTAGATACGCAGTATTTT. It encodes CASSFRPTLVDTQYF.

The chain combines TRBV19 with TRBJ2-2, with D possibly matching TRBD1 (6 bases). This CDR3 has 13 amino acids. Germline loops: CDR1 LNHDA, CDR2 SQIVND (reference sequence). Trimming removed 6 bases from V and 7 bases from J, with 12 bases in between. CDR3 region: CASSPGQFGELFF. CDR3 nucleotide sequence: TGTGCCAGTAGCCCCGGACAGTTCGGGGAGCTGTTTTTT.

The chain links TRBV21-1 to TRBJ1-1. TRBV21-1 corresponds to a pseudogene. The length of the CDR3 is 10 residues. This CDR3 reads CARRRTEAFF. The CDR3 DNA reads TGTGCCAGACGGAGGACTGAAGCTTTCTTT.

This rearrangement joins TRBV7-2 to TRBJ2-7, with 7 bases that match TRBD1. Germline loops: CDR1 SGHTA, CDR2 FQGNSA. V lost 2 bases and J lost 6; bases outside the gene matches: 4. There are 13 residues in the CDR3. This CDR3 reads CASSLRQGLEQYF. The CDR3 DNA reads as TGTGCCAGCAGCTTAAGACAGGGCCTCGAGCAGTACTTC.

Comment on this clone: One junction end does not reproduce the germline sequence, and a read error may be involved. CDR3 region: CASSKDRGREAFF. CDR3 nucleotide sequence: TGCGCCAGCAGCAAAGACAGGGGGCGCGAAGCTTTCTTT. This sequence joins TRBV4-1 and TRBJ1-1, with TRBD1 matching over 10 bases. This CDR3 comprises 13 residues. The germline V gene has CDR1 MGHRA and CDR2 YSYEKL.

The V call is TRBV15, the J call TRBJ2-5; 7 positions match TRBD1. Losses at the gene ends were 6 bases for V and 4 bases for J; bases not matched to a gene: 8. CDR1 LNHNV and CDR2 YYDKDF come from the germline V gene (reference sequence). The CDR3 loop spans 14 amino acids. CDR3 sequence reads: CATRAPGQRETQYF. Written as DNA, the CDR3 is TGTGCCACCAGAGCTCCGGGACAGAGAGAGACCCAGTACTTC. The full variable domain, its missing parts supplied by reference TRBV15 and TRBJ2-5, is DAMVIQNPRYQVTQFGKPVTLSCSQTLNHNVMYWYQQKSSQAPKLLFHYYDKDFNNEADTPDNFQSRRPNTSFCFLDIRSPGLGDTAMYLCATRAPGQRETQYFGPGTRLLVL.

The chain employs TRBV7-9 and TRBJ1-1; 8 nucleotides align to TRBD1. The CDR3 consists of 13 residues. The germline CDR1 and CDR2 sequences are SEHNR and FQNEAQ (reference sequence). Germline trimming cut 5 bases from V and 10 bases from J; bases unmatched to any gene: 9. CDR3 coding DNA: TGTGCCAGCAGCCCGACAGGGGAGGGTGCAGCTTTCTTT. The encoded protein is CASSPTGEGAAFF.

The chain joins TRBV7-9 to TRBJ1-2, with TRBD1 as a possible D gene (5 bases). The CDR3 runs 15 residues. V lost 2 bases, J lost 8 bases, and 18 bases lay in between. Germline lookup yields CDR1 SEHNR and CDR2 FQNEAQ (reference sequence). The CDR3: CASSLLKDTQRGYTF. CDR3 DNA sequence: TGTGCCAGCAGCTTATTAAAGGACACCCAAAGGGGCTACACCTTC.

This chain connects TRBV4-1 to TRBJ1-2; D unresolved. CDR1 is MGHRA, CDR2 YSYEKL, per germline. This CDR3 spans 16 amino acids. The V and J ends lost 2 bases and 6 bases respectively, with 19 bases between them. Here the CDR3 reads CASSQFEFPSTDGYTF. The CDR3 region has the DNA TGCGCCAGCAGCCAATTTGAGTTCCCCTCTACGGATGGCTACACCTTC.

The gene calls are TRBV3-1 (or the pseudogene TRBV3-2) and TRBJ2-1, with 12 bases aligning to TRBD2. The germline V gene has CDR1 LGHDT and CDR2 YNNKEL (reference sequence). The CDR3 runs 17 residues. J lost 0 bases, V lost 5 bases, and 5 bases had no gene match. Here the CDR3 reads CASSWLAGGSSYNEQFF. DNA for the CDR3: TGTGCCAGCAGCTGGCTAGCGGGGGGGAGCTCCTACAATGAGCAGTTCTTC.

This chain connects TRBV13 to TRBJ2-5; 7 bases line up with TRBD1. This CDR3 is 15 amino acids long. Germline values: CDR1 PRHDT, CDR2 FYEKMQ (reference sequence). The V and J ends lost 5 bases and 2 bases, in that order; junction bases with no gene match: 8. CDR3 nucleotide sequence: TGTGCCAGCAGCGACCTGCAGGGGGAGCAAGAGACCCAGTACTTC. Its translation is CASSDLQGEQETQYF. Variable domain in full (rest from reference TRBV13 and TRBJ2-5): AAGVIQSPRHLIKEKRETATLKCYPIPRHDTVYWYQQGPGQDPQFLISFYEKMQSDKGSIPDRFSAQQFSDYHSELNMSSLELGDSALYFCASSDLQGEQETQYFGPGTRLLVL.

CDR3 in DNA: TGTGCCAGCAGTTACCGGGAGCGGGGGGGCTACAATGAGCAGTTCTTC. It specifies CASSYRERGGYNEQFF. The rearrangement links TRBV6-2 or TRBV6-3 to TRBJ2-1, with 10 bases identical to TRBD2. The length of the CDR3 is 16 residues. V shed 2 bases and J 3 bases; nucleotides not matched to a gene: 4. CDR1 MNHEY and CDR2 SVGEGT come from the germline V gene.

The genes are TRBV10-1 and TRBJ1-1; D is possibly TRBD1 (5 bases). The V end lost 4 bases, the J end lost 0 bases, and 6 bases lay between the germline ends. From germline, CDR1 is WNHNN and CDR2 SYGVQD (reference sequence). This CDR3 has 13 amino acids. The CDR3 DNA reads TGCGCCAGCAGTGGACAGTTGAACACTGAAGCTTTCTTT. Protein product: CASSGQLNTEAFF.

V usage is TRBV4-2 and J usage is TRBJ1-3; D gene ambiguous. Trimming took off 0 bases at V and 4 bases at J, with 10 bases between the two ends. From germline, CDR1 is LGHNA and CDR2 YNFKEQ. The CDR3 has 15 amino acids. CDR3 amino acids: CASSQEMASGNTIYF. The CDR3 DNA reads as TGTGCCAGCAGCCAAGAAATGGCCTCCGGAAACACCATATATTTT.